Listed below are T cell receptor beta chains from one sample, sequenced in a study of cytomegalovirus exposure and HLA in healthy donors. Sequencing was performed with immunoSEQ multiplex PCR; in TCRdb, only in-frame clones are kept and a portion is missing. The sample contains around 100,000 clones, 76% of which appear only once. Material: PBMCs. These receptors all come from a man aged 40-49 years in good health and CMV-seronegative. Both conserved end residues are part of each CDR3. A D gene is named only where the DNA matches it firmly. The size entry is marked missing in some rows and otherwise reads once, few, many or a size class.

d_gene	v_gene	abundance	j_gene	CDR3nt	CDR3aa
TRBD1	TRBV9	.	TRBJ2-1	TGTGCCAGCAGCGTCAACCGGGACAGGGTCTTCAATGAGCAGTTCTTC	CASSVNRDRVFNEQFF
.	TRBV7-2	.	TRBJ2-5	TGTGCCAGCAGCCTAAACCTCCAAGAGACCCAGTACTTC	CASSLNLQETQYF
TRBD1	TRBV10-3	.	TRBJ1-6	TGTGCCATCAGTGGGGACAGGGATAATTCACCCCTCCACTTT	CAISGDRDNSPLHF
TRBD1	TRBV7-9	.	TRBJ1-3	TGTGCCAGCAGCCGTCGACAGGGGCCCTCTGGAAACACCATATATTTT	CASSRRQGPSGNTIYF
.	TRBV5-1	.	TRBJ1-1	TGCGCCAGCAGCTTGGATCCAGGGTCAGCAATGAACACTGAAGCTTTCTTT	CASSLDPGSAMNTEAFF
.	TRBV4-1	.	TRBJ2-2	TGCGCCAGCAGCCAACCAGGGGTCGGGGAGCTGTTTTTT	CASSQPGVGELFF
TRBD1	TRBV27	.	TRBJ1-6	TGTGCCAGCAGTCGCACAGGGGGATCTTCACCCCTCCACTTT	CASSRTGGSSPLHF
TRBD2	TRBV10-3	.	TRBJ2-3	TGTGCCATCAAGCTCGGACTAGCCCTAGGCACAGATACGCAGTATTTT	CAIKLGLALGTDTQYF
TRBD1	TRBV6-5	.	TRBJ1-1	TGTGCCAGCAGAGCCGGGACAGGAGGATCGGGGCAAGCTTTCTTT	CASRAGTGGSGQAFF
.	TRBV6-1	.	TRBJ1-4	TGTGCCAGCACGGGCGGGGGGCTTTATGAAAAACTGTTTTTT	CASTGGGLYEKLFF
.	TRBV4-2	.	TRBJ1-4	TGTGCCAGCAGCCACGGGATTAACAGGGACCTTAATGAAAAACTGTTTTTT	CASSHGINRDLNEKLFF
.	TRBV28	few	TRBJ1-2	TGTGCCAGCAGAACAGGGCCTTTCTATGGCTACACCTTC	CASRTGPFYGYTF
.	TRBV6-5	.	TRBJ2-1	TGTGCCAGCAGTGCGGAACCGGACAATGAGCAGTTCTTC	CASSAEPDNEQFF
TRBD1	TRBV7-9	.	TRBJ1-6	TGTGCCAGCAGCTTCCTGACAGGGATGAATTCACCCCTCCACTTT	CASSFLTGMNSPLHF
.	TRBV2	.	TRBJ1-1	TGTGCCAGCAGGAGAATTGATGAGAACACTGAAGCTTTCTTT	CASRRIDENTEAFF
TRBD1	TRBV11-2	.	TRBJ1-2	TGTGCCAGCAGCCTGGGGACAGGGGGCGACTATGGCTACACCTTC	CASSLGTGGDYGYTF